A single sample gave rise to the 28 T cell receptor beta chains below, sequenced in a study of blood T cell repertoires in COVID-19. Clones were sequenced by immunoSEQ multiplex PCR, and TCRdb holds only the in-frame ones, with some missing. The repertoire includes under 200,000 clones, 88% of them detected once, and under 6.5% sits in the top ten. The sequencing sample was made of peripheral blood. Every receptor here comes from a middle-aged man with active or convalescent COVID-19.

This clone was picked up one time. This chain uses TRBV28 with TRBJ2-1, with a possible D match to TRBD2 (6 bases). The CDR3 has 15 residues. Trimming stripped 8 bases from V and 4 bases from J, with 18 bases between. From germline, CDR1 is MDHEN and CDR2 SYDVKM. CDR3 in amino acids: CASEKSGRAYNEQFF. CDR3 nucleotides: TGTGCCAGCGAAAAGAGCGGGCGGGCTTACAATGAGCAGTTCTTC.

This clone appeared once. The chain uses TRBV4-1 and TRBJ2-5, with a weak D call TRBD2 (5 bases). V was shortened by 5 bases and J by 2 bases, with 9 bases between the two germline ends. Germline CDR1 and CDR2: MGHRA and YSYEKL. The CDR3 runs to 13 residues. The CDR3 DNA sequence: TGCGCCAGCAGCAGAGGGTTACAAGAGACCCAGTACTTC. The encoded protein is CASSRGLQETQYF.

The chain couples TRBV27 to TRBJ1-5, with a weak D call TRBD1 (5 bases). The CDR3 contains 13 residues. V lost 4 bases to trimming and J lost 7 bases, with 11 bases between them. From germline, CDR1 is MNHEY and CDR2 SMNVEV (reference sequence). In DNA form, the CDR3 reads TGTGCCAGCAGTTCCACCAGGGTCCAGCCCCAGCATTTT. Amino acid sequence: CASSSTRVQPQHF.

The chain employs TRBV3-1 (or the pseudogene TRBV3-2) and TRBJ2-6, with 7 bases that match TRBD1. The germline V gene has CDR1 LGHDT and CDR2 YNNKEL (reference sequence). The length of the CDR3 is 16 residues. V shed 4 bases, J shed 2 bases, and the junction held 5 bases outside the gene matches. The CDR3: CASSRNRGTGANVLTF. CDR3 DNA: TGTGCCAGCAGCCGAAACAGGGGCACTGGGGCCAACGTCCTGACTTTC.

The genes are TRBV15 and TRBJ2-3; a possible D gene is TRBD1 (6 bases). Germline V CDR1 and CDR2: LNHNV, YYDKDF (reference sequence). The ends were cut back, 1 base at V and 3 bases at J, with 11 bases in the middle. The CDR3 loop spans 15 amino acids. The CDR3 loop is CATSRAGVGTDTQYF. The CDR3 DNA reads TGTGCCACCAGCAGAGCAGGGGTCGGAACAGATACGCAGTATTTT.

The J gene is TRBJ2-7, the V gene TRBV11-2; tentatively, D is TRBD2 (6 bases). Trimming removed 4 bases at V and 0 bases at J, with 13 bases between. From germline, CDR1 is SGHAT and CDR2 FQNNGV. The CDR3 loop spans 15 amino acids. The CDR3 nucleotides are TGTGCCAGCAGCTCCTTAGCGGAGGCCTCCTACGAGCAGTACTTC. Residues: CASSSLAEASYEQYF. The full variable domain, rest sourced from reference TRBV11-2 and TRBJ2-7, is EAGVAQSPRYKIIEKRQSVAFWCNPISGHATLYWYQQILGQGPKLLIQFQNNGVVDDSQLPKDRFSAERLKGVDSTLKIQPAKLEDSAVYLCASSSLAEASYEQYFGPGTRLTVT.

The count of this clone is one. The chain links TRBV5-4 to TRBJ2-5, with D possibly matching TRBD2 (6 bases). This CDR3 is built from 12 residues. Per germline, CDR1 SGHNT and CDR2 YYREEE (reference sequence). Trimming left V 0 bases short and J 10 bases short, with 10 bases between. This chain's CDR3 is CASSLEGGVQYF. Here the CDR3 DNA reads TGTGCCAGCAGCTTGGAGGGCGGGGTCCAGTACTTC.

The chain is built from TRBV6-1 and TRBJ2-1; 7 positions match TRBD1. Germline CDR1 MNHNS, CDR2 SASEGT. The CDR3 totals 16 residues. V dropped 4 bases and J dropped 2; count of bases not matched to a gene: 8. CDR3 in DNA: TGTGCCAGCAGTGCCCGGTACAGGGGCCCCTACAATGAGCAGTTCTTC. Translated, it gives CASSARYRGPYNEQFF.

The V call is TRBV19, the J call TRBJ2-7, with D unresolved. V shed 3 bases and J shed 3 bases, with 9 bases lying between them. The CDR3 spans 13 residues. Germline values: CDR1 LNHDA, CDR2 SQIVND (reference sequence). This CDR3 reads CASSINLGYEQYF. The CDR3 region has the DNA TGTGCCAGTAGTATCAATCTAGGCTACGAGCAGTACTTC.

The rearrangement uses TRBV29-1 and TRBJ1-1; the match to TRBD1 covers 8 bases. Germline V lookup: CDR1 SQVTM, CDR2 ANQGSEA. With V trimmed by 7 bases and J by 1 base, 11 bases remained unmatched. The CDR3 spans 15 residues. The CDR3: CSATSRQGKNTEAFF. The CDR3 DNA follows: TGCAGCGCAACTAGTAGACAGGGGAAGAACACTGAAGCTTTCTTT.

CDR3 in amino acids: CASSPTGAGARETQYF. CDR3 DNA sequence: TGTGCCAGCAGCCCGACGGGTGCGGGGGCCCGGGAGACCCAGTACTTC. This chain connects TRBV7-9 to TRBJ2-5; D might be TRBD2 (7 bases). Trimming left V 5 bases short and J 5 bases short, with 21 bases between. CDR3 length: 16 residues. Germline CDR1 reads SEHNR; CDR2 reads FQNEAQ (reference sequence).

This sequence joins TRBV10-3 and TRBJ2-7, with 7 bases matching TRBD1. The CDR3 contains 13 residues. Germline V CDR1 and CDR2: ENHRY, SYGVKD. The V gene end was trimmed by 6 bases and the J gene end by 2 bases; junction bases not matched to a gene: 4. The CDR3 reads CAISAGQAYEQYF. The CDR3 DNA follows: TGTGCCATCAGCGCCGGACAGGCCTACGAGCAGTACTTC.

This chain joins TRBV9 and TRBJ1-1; D not certain. The CDR3 spans 14 residues. CDR1 SGDLS and CDR2 YYNGEE come from the germline V gene. V lost 4 bases, J lost 1 base, and 11 bases lay in between. The CDR3 DNA is TGTGCCAGCAGCCGAGGACGGGGGAACACTGAAGCTTTCTTT. It codes for CASSRGRGNTEAFF.

This clone was seen once. V and J are TRBV10-3 and TRBJ2-1; the match to TRBD2 covers 14 bases. Germline V lookup: CDR1 ENHRY, CDR2 SYGVKD. The CDR3 totals 13 residues. J gave up 15 bases and V 6 bases, and 7 bases lay outside the gene matches. CDR3 amino acids: CAIRRLAGGHPFF. DNA for the CDR3: TGTGCCATCAGGCGACTAGCGGGAGGGCACCCGTTCTTC.

The chain carries TRBV29-1 and TRBJ2-3; 10 nucleotides line up with TRBD2. The CDR3 sequence is 15 residues long. CDR1 and CDR2 from the germline V gene are SQVTM and ANQGSEA. Unmatched junction bases numbered 7, after V lost 5 bases and J lost 2 bases. CDR3 sequence: CSVRGLAVPTDTQYF. The CDR3 DNA is TGCAGCGTTCGAGGACTAGCGGTCCCCACAGATACGCAGTATTTT.

The chain has TRBV10-3 and TRBJ2-1, with a weak D call TRBD2 (5 bases). The CDR3 loop spans 15 amino acids. The V end lost 0 bases, the J end lost 3 bases, and 9 bases lay between the germline ends. The germline V gene has CDR1 ENHRY and CDR2 SYGVKD. This chain's CDR3 is CAISESPGDYNEQFF. The CDR3 region has the DNA TGTGCCATCAGTGAGTCGCCCGGGGACTACAATGAGCAGTTCTTC.

The V call is TRBV4-2, the J call TRBJ1-4; 8 bases map to TRBD1. The CDR3 length is 17 residues. Losses at the gene ends were 0 bases for V and 8 bases for J; bases not matched to a gene: 11. Germline values: CDR1 LGHNA, CDR2 YNFKEQ. In DNA, the CDR3 is TGTGCCAGCAGCCAAGATGGATCCGGGACAGGAGTGGAAAAACTGTTTTTT. It specifies CASSQDGSGTGVEKLFF.

V usage is TRBV7-9 and J usage is TRBJ1-1; 7 bases match TRBD1. V lost 1 base, J lost 0 bases, and 8 bases stayed unmatched. From germline, CDR1 is SEHNR and CDR2 FQNEAQ (reference sequence). The CDR3 spans 17 residues. CDR3 protein: CASSLVRDRSMNTEAFF. In DNA form, the CDR3 reads TGTGCCAGCAGCTTAGTCCGGGACAGAAGCATGAACACTGAAGCTTTCTTT. The full variable domain, completed using reference TRBV7-9 and TRBJ1-1, is DTGVSQNPRHKITKRGQNVTFRCDPISEHNRLYWYRQTLGQGPEFLTYFQNEAQLEKSRLLSDRFSAERPKGSFSTLEIQRTEQGDSAMYLCASSLVRDRSMNTEAFFGQGTRLTVV.

This clone was counted a single time. This CDR3 reads CASPGGQGAFAEAFF. The CDR3 DNA sequence: TGTGCCAGCCCTGGTGGACAGGGTGCTTTCGCTGAAGCTTTCTTT. The rearrangement links TRBV5-4 to TRBJ1-1, with TRBD1 matching 8 bases. Trimming removed 7 bases from V and 6 bases from J; junction bases left unmatched: 14. The CDR3 sequence is 15 residues long. Per germline, CDR1 SGHNT and CDR2 YYREEE (reference sequence).

V and J are TRBV11-2 and TRBJ2-7; 7 bases line up with TRBD1. V lost 5 bases to trimming and J lost 4 bases; unmatched junction nucleotides: 11. CDR3 length: 15 amino acids. Germline CDR1 and CDR2: SGHAT and FQNNGV. This CDR3 reads CASSVGDRSTYEQYF. The DNA for the CDR3 is TGTGCCAGCAGCGTAGGGGACAGATCAACTTACGAGCAGTACTTC.

The chain is built from TRBV6-5 and TRBJ2-1; no clear D gene. Germline assignment: CDR1 MNHEY and CDR2 SVGAGI. The CDR3 has 15 residues. V lost 0 bases to trimming and J lost 6 bases, with 12 bases between them. This CDR3 is CASSYSFIPGNEQFF. The CDR3 DNA reads TGTGCCAGCAGTTACTCTTTTATACCGGGCAATGAGCAGTTCTTC.

The chain has TRBV2 and TRBJ1-1; D not certain. Deletions cut 2 bases from V and 1 base from J, with 8 bases between. The germline gives CDR1 SNHLY, CDR2 FYNNEI. CDR3 length: 14 amino acids. CDR3 in DNA: TGTGCCAGCAGTGAAACTCGGAGGAACACTGAAGCTTTCTTT. Protein: CASSETRRNTEAFF.

The CDR3 sequence is CASSPGFLEDTQYF. CDR3 sequence (DNA): TGCGCCAGCAGCCCTGGTTTCCTTGAGGATACGCAGTATTTT. The gene calls are TRBV5-1 and TRBJ2-3; D is unclear. This CDR3 spans 14 amino acids. Germline V gene sequence: CDR1 SGHRS, CDR2 YFSETQ. Trimming took off 4 bases at V and 6 bases at J, with 15 bases between the two ends.

The rearrangement uses TRBV30 and TRBJ1-3; D uncertain. From germline, CDR1 is GTSNPN and CDR2 SVGIG (reference sequence). The ends were cut back, 1 base at V and 1 base at J, with 5 bases in the middle. The CDR3 length is 13 residues. CDR3 in DNA: TGTGCCTGGAGTGGGAGGTCTGGAAACACCATATATTTT. This gives the protein CAWSGRSGNTIYF. The variable domain in full, completed from reference TRBV30 and TRBJ1-3, reads SQTIHQWPATLVQPVGSPLSLECTVEGTSNPNLYWYRQAAGRGLQLLFYSVGIGQISSEVPQNLSASRPQDRQFILSSKKLLLSDSGFYLCAWSGRSGNTIYFGEGSWLTVV.

The chain has TRBV5-1 and TRBJ2-5; TRBD1 agrees at 12 bases. Trimming at V came to 4 bases and at J to 2 bases, leaving 9 bases not matched to a gene. The CDR3 consists of 17 residues. Germline-derived CDR1 and CDR2 are SGHRS and YFSETQ. CDR3 nucleotide sequence: TGCGCCAGCAGCCCAGGGACAGGGGGCGCGAGGCAAGAGACCCAGTACTTC. Translated, it gives CASSPGTGGARQETQYF.

V usage is TRBV19 and J usage is TRBJ1-5; 7 positions agree with TRBD1. Per the germline V gene, CDR1 is LNHDA and CDR2 is SQIVND (reference sequence). The junction had 4 bases not matched to a gene; V was cut back by 5 bases and J by 6 bases. The CDR3 is 13 amino acids. The CDR3: CASSPDRVQPQHF. The CDR3 DNA follows: TGTGCCAGTAGTCCCGACAGGGTTCAGCCCCAGCATTTT. The variable domain in full, completed from reference TRBV19 and TRBJ1-5, reads DGGITQSPKYLFRKEGQNVTLSCEQNLNHDAMYWYRQDPGQGLRLIYYSQIVNDFQKGDIAEGYSVSREKKESFPLTVTSAQKNPTAFYLCASSPDRVQPQHFGDGTRLSIL.

The chain uses TRBV9 and TRBJ1-2; possible D gene TRBD1, 5 bases. CDR1 SGDLS and CDR2 YYNGEE come from the germline V gene. Trimming removed 0 bases at V and 1 base at J, with 10 bases between. The CDR3 covers 15 residues. In nucleotides, the CDR3 is TGTGCCAGCAGCGTAGGCGATAGGGGTAACTATGGCTACACCTTC. It yields the protein CASSVGDRGNYGYTF.

V is TRBV29-1 and J is TRBJ2-5; 11 bases align to TRBD2. V gave up 5 bases and J gave up 6 bases; unmatched junction bases: 11. The CDR3 is 15 amino acids. CDR1 is SQVTM, CDR2 ANQGSEA, per germline. The CDR3 region has the DNA TGCAGCGTTCCCCCTTCTCTAGCGGGAGGACAGACCCAGTACTTC. This codes for CSVPPSLAGGQTQYF.